This T cell receptor (beta chain) was sequenced in a study of T cells in Graves' hyperthyroidism and ophthalmopathy. Overall study findings and caveats: Ophthalmopathy, which appeared later, was predicted by the model a median approximately six months before onset. Most clonotypes expanded in the thyroid (above 0.001) were also present in blood.

RNA transcripts gave rise to amplified TCR beta CDR3 regions. An initial round of RT-PCR targeting the TCR CDR3 relied on the HTBI primer set. TCRdb reanalysed the multiplex PCR reads using MiXCR and keeps one entry per CDR3 protein. The sample lists hundreds of thousands of distinct CDR3 sequences, roughly 15% occurring once. Germline values: CDR1 MDHEN, CDR2 SYDVKM. The CDR3 is made up of 18 amino acids. V shed 7 bases and J shed 1 base, with 20 bases lying between them. Details on this clonotype: Its antigen is not known.

Clinicians diagnosed patients from clinical symptoms, serum thyroxine and TRAb, thyroid ultrasound and orbital computed tomography. This chain connects TRBV28 to TRBJ2-6; D could derive from TRBD1 or TRBD2 (6 bases each). Source material: blood. This receptor was taken from a woman between 45 and 60 years old with Graves' ophthalmopathy. For the CDR3, the DNA is TGTGCCAGCATTCCGGAGGGGGGCGGTCGGTCTGGGGCCAACGTCCTGACTTTC. It is translated as CASIPEGGGRSGANVLTF.